The clone carrying this T cell receptor (beta chain) was picked up one time. The antigen is unknown. A multiplex PCR was run with 60 Vbeta primers and 13 Jbeta primers. The table came from immunoSEQ multiplex PCR; TCRdb's copy has only in-frame clones and leaves some out. The sample gives about 140,000 clones, around three quarters of which show up once; 4% to 5.5% is in the top ten. With V trimmed by 5 bases and J by 5 bases, 9 bases remained unmatched. The CDR3 sequence is 15 residues long. In germline, CDR1 is KGHSH, CDR2 LQKENI. This entry belongs to a study of cytomegalovirus exposure and HLA in healthy donors. General study findings and limits: Later analysis identified a missense DCLRE1C variant that was linked to TCR beta V- and J-gene trimming. Productive status was seen about 90% or about 30% of the time for most TCR beta V segments in an earlier analysis. For presence/absence analyses, sequencing depth was assumed to be roughly uniform across donors.

Donors showed nominal health when sampled, although they likely had unrecorded immune exposures. The TCR sequence derives from a man under 40 in good health. Source material: PBMCs. The chain uses TRBV18 and TRBJ2-1, with TRBD2 matching over 7 bases. The CDR3 DNA reads TGTGCCAGCTCATACCCGGGACTACCTGACAATGAGCAGTTCTTC. Amino acid sequence: CASSYPGLPDNEQFF. Using reference TRBV18 and TRBJ2-1 for the parts outside the CDR3, the full variable domain is NAGVMQNPRHLVRRRGQEARLRCSPMKGHSHVYWYRQLPEEGLKFMVYLQKENIIDESGMPKERFSAEFPKEGPSILRIQQVVRGDSAAYFCASSYPGLPDNEQFFGPGTRLTVL.